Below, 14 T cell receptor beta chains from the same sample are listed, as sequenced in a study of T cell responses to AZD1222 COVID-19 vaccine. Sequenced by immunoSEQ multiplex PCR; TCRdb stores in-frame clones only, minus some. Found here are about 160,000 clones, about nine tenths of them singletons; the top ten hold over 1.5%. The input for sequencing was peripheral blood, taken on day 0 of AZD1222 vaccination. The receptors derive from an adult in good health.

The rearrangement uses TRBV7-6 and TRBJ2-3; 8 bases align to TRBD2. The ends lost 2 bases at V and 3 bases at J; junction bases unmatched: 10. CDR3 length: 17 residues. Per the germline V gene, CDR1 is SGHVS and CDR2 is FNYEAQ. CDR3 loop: CASSLSDSGSSTDTQYF. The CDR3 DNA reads TGTGCCAGCAGCTTATCGGACAGCGGGAGTAGTACAGATACGCAGTATTTT.

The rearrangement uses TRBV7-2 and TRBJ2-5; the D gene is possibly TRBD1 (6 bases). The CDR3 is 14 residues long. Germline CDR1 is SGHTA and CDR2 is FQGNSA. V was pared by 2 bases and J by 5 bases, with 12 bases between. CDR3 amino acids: CASSLYRVGETQYF. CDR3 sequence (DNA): TGTGCCAGCAGCTTATACAGGGTGGGGGAGACCCAGTACTTC.

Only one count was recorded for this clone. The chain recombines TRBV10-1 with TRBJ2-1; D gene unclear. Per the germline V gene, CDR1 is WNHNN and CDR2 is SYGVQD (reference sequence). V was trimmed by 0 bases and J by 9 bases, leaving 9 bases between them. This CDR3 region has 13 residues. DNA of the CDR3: TGCGCCAGCAGTGAGTCGGGAAAAGGTGAGCAGTTCTTC. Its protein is CASSESGKGEQFF.

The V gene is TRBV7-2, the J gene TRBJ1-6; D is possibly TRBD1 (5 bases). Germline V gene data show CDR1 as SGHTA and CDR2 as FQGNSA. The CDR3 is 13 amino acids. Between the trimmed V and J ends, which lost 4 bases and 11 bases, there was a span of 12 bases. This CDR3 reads CASSSGLRTPLHF. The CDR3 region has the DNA TGTGCCAGCAGCTCAGGGTTGAGGACACCCCTCCACTTT.

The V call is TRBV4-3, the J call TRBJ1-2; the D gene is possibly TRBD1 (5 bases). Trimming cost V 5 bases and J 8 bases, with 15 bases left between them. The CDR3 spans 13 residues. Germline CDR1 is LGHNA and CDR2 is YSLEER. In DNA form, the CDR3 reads TGCGCCAGCAGCGATAACTGGGGGGTCGGCTACACCTTC. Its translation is CASSDNWGVGYTF.

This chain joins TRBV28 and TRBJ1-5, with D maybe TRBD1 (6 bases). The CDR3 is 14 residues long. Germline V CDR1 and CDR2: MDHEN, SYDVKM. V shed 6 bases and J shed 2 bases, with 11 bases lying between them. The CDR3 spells CASSSGVGNQPQHF. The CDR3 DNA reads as TGTGCCAGCAGCTCAGGGGTGGGCAATCAGCCCCAGCATTTT.

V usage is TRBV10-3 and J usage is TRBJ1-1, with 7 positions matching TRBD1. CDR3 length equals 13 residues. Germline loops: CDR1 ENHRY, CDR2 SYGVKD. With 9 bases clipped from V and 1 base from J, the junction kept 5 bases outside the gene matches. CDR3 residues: CAISDRANTEAFF. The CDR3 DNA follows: TGTGCCATTTCCGACAGGGCGAACACTGAAGCTTTCTTT.

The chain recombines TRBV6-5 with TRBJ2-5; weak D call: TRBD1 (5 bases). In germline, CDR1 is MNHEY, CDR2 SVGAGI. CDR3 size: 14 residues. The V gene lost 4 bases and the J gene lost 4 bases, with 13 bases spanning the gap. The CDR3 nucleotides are TGTGCCAGCAGTTTCGGTACAGGCCCAGAGACCCAGTACTTC. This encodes CASSFGTGPETQYF.

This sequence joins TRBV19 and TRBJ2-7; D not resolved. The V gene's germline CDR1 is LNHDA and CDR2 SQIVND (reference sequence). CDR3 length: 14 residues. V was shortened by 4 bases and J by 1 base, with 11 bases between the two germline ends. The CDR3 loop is CASSKADASYEQYF. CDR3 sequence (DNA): TGTGCCAGTAGTAAGGCGGACGCTTCCTACGAGCAGTACTTC.

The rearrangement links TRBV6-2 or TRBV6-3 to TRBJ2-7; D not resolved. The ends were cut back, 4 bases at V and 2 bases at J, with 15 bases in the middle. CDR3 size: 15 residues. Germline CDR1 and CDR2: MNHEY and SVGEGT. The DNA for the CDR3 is TGTGCCAGCAGTTCCCCCCCCTTAGGTACCTACGAGCAGTACTTC. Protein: CASSSPPLGTYEQYF.

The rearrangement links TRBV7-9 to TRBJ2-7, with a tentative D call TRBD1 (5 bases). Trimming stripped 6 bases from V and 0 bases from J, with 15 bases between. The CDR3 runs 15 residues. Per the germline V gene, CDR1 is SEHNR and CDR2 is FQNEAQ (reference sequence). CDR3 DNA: TGTGCCAGCAGACGGAGACAGATACCCTCCTACGAGCAGTACTTC. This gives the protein CASRRRQIPSYEQYF.

CDR3 in DNA: TGTGCCAGCGCGGGTTCAGGGGTTCTGCGAAATGAGCAGTTCTTC. This gives the protein CASAGSGVLRNEQFF. V is TRBV27 and J is TRBJ2-1; TRBD1 is a possible D gene (6 bases). The CDR3 runs to 15 residues. V was trimmed by 8 bases and J by 7 bases, leaving 21 bases between them. CDR1 and CDR2 (germline): MNHEY, SMNVEV (reference sequence).

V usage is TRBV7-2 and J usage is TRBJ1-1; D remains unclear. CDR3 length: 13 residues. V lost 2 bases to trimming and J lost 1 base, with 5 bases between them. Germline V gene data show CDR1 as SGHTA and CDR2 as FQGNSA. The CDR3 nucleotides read TGTGCCAGCAGCTTACAGAAGAACACTGAAGCTTTCTTT. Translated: CASSLQKNTEAFF. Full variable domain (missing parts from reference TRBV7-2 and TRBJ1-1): GAGVSQSPSNKVTEKGKDVELRCDPISGHTALYWYRQSLGQGLEFLIYFQGNSAPDKSGLPSDRFSAERTGGSVSTLTIQRTQQEDSAVYLCASSLQKNTEAFFGQGTRLTVV.

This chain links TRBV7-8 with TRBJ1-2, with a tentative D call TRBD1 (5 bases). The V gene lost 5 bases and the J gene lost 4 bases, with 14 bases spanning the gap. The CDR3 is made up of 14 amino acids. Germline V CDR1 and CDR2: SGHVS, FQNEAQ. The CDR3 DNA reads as TGTGCCAGCAGCCCCAGGGACCGGTCCTATGGCTACACCTTC. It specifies CASSPRDRSYGYTF.